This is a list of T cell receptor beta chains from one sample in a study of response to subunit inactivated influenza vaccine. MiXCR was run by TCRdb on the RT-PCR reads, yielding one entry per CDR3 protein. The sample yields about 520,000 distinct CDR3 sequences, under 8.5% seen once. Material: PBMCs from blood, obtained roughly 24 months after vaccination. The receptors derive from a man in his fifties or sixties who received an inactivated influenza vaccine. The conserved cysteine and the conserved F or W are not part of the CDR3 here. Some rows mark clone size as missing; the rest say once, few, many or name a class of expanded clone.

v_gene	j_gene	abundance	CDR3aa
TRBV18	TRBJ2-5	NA	ASSPPLAGGLHQETQY
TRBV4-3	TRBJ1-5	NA	ASSQFTGGGQPQH
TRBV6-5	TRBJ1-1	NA	ASSYFGKPTTEAF
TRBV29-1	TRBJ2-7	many	SARKDSTSYEQY
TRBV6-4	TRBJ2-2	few	ASSPEGPGELF
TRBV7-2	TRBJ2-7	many	ASSIMLAGTLPYEQY
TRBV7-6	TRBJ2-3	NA	ASSLEGLTDTQY
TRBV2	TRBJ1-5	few	ASSGIRQGYQPQH
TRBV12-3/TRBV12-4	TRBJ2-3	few	ASSLVTGRTDTQY
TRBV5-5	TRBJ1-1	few	ASSFSKQNTEAF
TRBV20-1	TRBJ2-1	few	SATAGSSYNEQF
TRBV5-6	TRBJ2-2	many	ASSGTVYTGELF
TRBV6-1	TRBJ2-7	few	ASSRILAAPSYEQY
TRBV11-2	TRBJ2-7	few	ASSFGRSAYEQY
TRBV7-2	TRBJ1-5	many	ASSFQSDQPQH
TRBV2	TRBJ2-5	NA	ASRKTSGGPSETQY
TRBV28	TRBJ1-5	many	ASRADRYNQPQH
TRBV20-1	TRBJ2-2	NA	SAKKGITGELF
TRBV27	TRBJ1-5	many	ATRPGQFFSQPQH
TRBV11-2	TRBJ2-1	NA	ASSLSLTGRSYNEQF
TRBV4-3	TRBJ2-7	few	ASSQDWIGMGFSYEQY
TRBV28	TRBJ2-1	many	ASSLQGAGNEQF
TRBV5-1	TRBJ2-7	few	ASSLGQPSVEQY
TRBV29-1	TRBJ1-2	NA	SVKTVPNYGYT
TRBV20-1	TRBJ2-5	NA	SALSGTPQETQY
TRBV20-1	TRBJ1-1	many	SAWDRGRPNTEAF